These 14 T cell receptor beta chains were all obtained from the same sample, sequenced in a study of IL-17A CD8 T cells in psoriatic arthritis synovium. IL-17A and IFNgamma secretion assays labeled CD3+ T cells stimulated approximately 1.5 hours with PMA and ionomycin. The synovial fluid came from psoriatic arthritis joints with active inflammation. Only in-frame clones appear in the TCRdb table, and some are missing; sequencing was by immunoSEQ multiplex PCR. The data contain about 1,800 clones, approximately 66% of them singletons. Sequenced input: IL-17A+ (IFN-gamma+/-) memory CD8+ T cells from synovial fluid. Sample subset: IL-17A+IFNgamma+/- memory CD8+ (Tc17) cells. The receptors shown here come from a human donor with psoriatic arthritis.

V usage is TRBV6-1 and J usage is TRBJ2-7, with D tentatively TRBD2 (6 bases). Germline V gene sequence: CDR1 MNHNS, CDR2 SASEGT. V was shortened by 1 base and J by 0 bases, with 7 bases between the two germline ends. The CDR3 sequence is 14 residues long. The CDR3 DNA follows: TGTGCCAGCAGTGAAGGGGACTCCTCCTACGAGCAGTACGTC. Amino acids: CASSEGDSSYEQYV.

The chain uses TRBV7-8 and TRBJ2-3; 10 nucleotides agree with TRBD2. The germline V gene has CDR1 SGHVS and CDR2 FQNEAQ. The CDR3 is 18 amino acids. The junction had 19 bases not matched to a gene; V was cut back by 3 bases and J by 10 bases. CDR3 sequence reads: CASSLASYAAGGRDAQYF. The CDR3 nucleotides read TGTGCCAGCAGCTTGGCGAGCTATGCAGCGGGAGGGAGGGATGCGCAGTATTTT.

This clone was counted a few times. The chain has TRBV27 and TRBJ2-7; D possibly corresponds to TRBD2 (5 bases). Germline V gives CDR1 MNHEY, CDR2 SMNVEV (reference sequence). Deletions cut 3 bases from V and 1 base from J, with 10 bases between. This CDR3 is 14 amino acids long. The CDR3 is CASSFRTGSYEQYV. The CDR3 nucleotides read TGTGCCAGCAGTTTCCGAACGGGGTCCTACGAGCAGTACGTC.

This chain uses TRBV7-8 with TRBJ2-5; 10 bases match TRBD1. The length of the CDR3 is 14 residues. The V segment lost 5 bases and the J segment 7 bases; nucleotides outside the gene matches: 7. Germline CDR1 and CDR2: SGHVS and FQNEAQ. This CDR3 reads CASSRDRGPGTQYF. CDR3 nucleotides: TGTGCCAGCAGCCGGGACAGGGGCCCGGGGACCCAGTACTTC.

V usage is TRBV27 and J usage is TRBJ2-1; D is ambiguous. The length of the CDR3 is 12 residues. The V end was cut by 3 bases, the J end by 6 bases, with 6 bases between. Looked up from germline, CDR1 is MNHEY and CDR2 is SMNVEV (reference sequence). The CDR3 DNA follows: TGTGCCAGCAGTTTGACACCCAATGAGCAGTTCTTC. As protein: CASSLTPNEQFF.

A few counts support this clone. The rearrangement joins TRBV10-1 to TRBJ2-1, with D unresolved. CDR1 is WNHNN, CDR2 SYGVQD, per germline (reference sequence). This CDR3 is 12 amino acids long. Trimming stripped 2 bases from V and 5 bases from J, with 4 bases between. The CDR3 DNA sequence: TGCGCCAGCAGTGAGCTAGACAATGAGCAGTTCTTC. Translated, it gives CASSELDNEQFF.

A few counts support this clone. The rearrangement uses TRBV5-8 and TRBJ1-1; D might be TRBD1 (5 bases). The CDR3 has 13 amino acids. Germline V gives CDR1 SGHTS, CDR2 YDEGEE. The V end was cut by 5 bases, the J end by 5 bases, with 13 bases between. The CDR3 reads CASRQGFGTEAFF. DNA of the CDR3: TGTGCCAGCAGGCAGGGTTTTGGGACTGAAGCTTTCTTT. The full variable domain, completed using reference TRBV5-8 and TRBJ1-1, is EAGVTQSPTHLIKTRGQQATLRCSPISGHTSVYWYQQALGLGLQFLLWYDEGEERNRGNFPPRFSGRQFPNYSSELNVNALELEDSALYLCASRQGFGTEAFFGQGTRLTVV.

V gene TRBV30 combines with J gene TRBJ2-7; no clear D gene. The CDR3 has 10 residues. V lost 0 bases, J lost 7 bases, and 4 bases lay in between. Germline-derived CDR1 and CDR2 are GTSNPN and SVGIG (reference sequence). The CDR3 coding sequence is TGTGCCTGGAGTGTACTAGAGCAGTACGTC. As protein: CAWSVLEQYV.

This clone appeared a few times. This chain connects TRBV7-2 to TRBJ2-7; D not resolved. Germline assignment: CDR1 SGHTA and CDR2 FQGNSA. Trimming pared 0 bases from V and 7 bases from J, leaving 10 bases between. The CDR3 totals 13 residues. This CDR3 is CASSLAWLGEQYF. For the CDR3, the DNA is TGTGCCAGCAGCTTAGCGTGGTTGGGGGAGCAGTACTTC.

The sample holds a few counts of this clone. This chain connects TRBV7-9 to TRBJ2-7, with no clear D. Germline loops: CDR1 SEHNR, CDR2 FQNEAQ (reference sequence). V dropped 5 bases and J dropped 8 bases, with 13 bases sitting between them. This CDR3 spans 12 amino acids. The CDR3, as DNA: TGTGCCAGCAGCCCCCCTTGGGGTAAGCAGTACTTC. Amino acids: CASSPPWGKQYF. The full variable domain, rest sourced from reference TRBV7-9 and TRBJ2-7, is DTGVSQNPRHKITKRGQNVTFRCDPISEHNRLYWYRQTLGQGPEFLTYFQNEAQLEKSRLLSDRFSAERPKGSFSTLEIQRTEQGDSAMYLCASSPPWGKQYFGPGTRLTVT.

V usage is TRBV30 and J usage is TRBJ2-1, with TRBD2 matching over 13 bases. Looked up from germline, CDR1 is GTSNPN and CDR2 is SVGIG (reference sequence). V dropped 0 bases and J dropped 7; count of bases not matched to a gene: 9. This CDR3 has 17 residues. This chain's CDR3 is CAWSVELLAGGLNEQFF. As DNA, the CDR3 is TGTGCCTGGAGTGTGGAGTTACTAGCGGGAGGGTTAAATGAGCAGTTCTTC.

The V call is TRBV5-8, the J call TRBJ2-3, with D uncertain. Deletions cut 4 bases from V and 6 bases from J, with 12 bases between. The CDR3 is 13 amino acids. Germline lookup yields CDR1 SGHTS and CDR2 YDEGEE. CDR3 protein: CASSQSLSDTQYF. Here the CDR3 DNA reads TGTGCCAGCAGCCAATCCCTCTCGGATACGCAGTATTTT. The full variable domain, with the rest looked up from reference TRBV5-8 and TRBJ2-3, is EAGVTQSPTHLIKTRGQQATLRCSPISGHTSVYWYQQALGLGLQFLLWYDEGEERNRGNFPPRFSGRQFPNYSSELNVNALELEDSALYLCASSQSLSDTQYFGPGTRLTVL.

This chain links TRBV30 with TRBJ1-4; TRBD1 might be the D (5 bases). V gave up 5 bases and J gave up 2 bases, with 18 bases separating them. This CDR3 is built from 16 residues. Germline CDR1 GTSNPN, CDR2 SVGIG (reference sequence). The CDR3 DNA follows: TGTGCCTGGTCTTTTGGGACGGTGGCGACTAATGAAAAACTGTTTTTT. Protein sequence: CAWSFGTVATNEKLFF.

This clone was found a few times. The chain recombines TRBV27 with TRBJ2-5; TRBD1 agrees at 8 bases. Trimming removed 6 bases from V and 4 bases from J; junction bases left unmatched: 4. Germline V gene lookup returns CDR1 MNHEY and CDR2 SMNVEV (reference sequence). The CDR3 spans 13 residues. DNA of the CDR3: TGTGCCAGCAGCCCTGGACAGGGAGAGACCCAGTACTTC. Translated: CASSPGQGETQYF.